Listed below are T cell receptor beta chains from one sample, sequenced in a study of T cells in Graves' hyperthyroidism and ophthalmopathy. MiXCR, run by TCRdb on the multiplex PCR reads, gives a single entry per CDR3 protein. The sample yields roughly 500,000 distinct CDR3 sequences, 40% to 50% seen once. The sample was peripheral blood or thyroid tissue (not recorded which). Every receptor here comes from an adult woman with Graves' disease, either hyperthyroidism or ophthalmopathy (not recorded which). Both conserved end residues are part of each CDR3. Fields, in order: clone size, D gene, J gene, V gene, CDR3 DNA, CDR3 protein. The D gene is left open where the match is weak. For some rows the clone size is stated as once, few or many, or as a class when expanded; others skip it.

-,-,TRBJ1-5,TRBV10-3,TGTGCCATCCCCCGGGACGATCAGCCCCAGCATTTT,CAIPRDDQPQHF
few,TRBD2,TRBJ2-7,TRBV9,TGTGCCAGCAGCGGGGACGTAGCGGGAGGCCACGAGCAGTACTTC,CASSGDVAGGHEQYF
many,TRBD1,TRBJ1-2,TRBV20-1,TGCAGTGCACCCGACCCCGGGACAGGGAGTCTCGGCTACACCTTC,CSAPDPGTGSLGYTF
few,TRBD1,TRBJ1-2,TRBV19,TGTGCCAGTAGTAATCGGGACAGGCCAGGATATGGCTACACCTTC,CASSNRDRPGYGYTF
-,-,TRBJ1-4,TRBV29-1,TGCAGCGTTTTAGGGACTAATGAAAAACTGTTTTTT,CSVLGTNEKLFF
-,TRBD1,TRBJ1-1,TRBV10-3,TGTGCCAGCACCCCGACAGGGTCAGACACTGAAGCTTTCTTT,CASTPTGSDTEAFF
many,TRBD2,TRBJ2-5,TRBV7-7,TGTGCTAGCGGTGGGCTAGCGGGAGTAGAGACCCAGTACTTC,CASGGLAGVETQYF
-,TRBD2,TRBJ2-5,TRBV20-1,TGCAGTGCTAGTCTCGGACTAGCGGGAGTGCTCCAAGAGACCCAGTACTTC,CSASLGLAGVLQETQYF
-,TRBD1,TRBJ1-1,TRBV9,TGTGCCAGCAGCGGCGGGGACAGGGCGAACACTGAAGCTTTCTTT,CASSGGDRANTEAFF
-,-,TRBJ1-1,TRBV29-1,TGCAGCGTTGTAGCAGGGGTGAACACTGAAGCTTTCTTT,CSVVAGVNTEAFF
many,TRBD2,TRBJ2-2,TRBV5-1,TGCGCCAGCAGACCTAGCGGGAGGACGAACACCGGGGAGCTGTTTTTT,CASRPSGRTNTGELFF
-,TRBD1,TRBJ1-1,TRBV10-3,TGTGCCATCAGGGGAGGACAGGGGCGTGAGGGCAACACTGAAGCTTTCTTT,CAIRGGQGREGNTEAFF
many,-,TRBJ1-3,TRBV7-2,TGTGCCAGCAGCTTACGTAGGGTCTCTGGAAACACCATATATTTT,CASSLRRVSGNTIYF
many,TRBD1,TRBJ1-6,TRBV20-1,TGCAGTGCCCCAGGGGGTGGGGGGAGCTCCTATAATTCACCCCTCCACTTT,CSAPGGGGSSYNSPLHF
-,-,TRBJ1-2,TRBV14,TGTGCCAGCAGTCCACGCCACGGGACCGTTCGTGATGGCTACACCTTC,CASSPRHGTVRDGYTF
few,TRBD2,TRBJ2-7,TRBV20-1,TGCAGTGCTAGTGGGGTCCTCTCTGGGACTACCGAGCAGTACTTC,CSASGVLSGTTEQYF
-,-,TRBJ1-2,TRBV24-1,TGTGCCACCAGTGACCCCGTAGGGACAAATGGCTACACCTTC,CATSDPVGTNGYTF
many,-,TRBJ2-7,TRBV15,TGTGCCACCAGCAGAGACAAATTCGAGCAGTACTTC,CATSRDKFEQYF
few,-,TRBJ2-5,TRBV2,TGTGCCAGCAGTGGCGACAGACAAGAGACCCAGTACTTC,CASSGDRQETQYF
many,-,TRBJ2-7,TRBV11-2,TGTGCCAGCAGCTTAGATCCCCCCTACGAGCAGTACTTC,CASSLDPPYEQYF
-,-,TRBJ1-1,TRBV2,TGTGCCAGCAGTGGCCGGGACAACATGAACACTGAAGCTTTCTTT,CASSGRDNMNTEAFF
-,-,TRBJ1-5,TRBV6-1,TGTGCCAGCAGTGGGTCTCTGGGGGTGGGCAATCAGCCCCAGCATTTT,CASSGSLGVGNQPQHF
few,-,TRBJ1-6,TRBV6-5,TGTGCCAGCAGTCGCGACACTTCACCCCTCCACTTT,CASSRDTSPLHF
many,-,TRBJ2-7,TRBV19,TGTGCCAGTAGTATCCAGCCCTTCCTATCCGAGCAGTACTTC,CASSIQPFLSEQYF
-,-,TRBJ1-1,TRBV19,TGTGCCAGTAGGCAACGACGTATGAGGGGGAAAGAAACTGAAGCTTTCTTT,CASRQRRMRGKETEAFF
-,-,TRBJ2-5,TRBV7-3,TGTGCCAGCACAGGGTACACGTCGGAGACCCAGTACTTC,CASTGYTSETQYF
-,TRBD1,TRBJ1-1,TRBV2,TGTGCCAGCAGTCGGACAGGGGGCGGGGCTGAAGCTTTCTTT,CASSRTGGGAEAFF
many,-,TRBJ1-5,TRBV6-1,TGTGCCAGCAGTGAAGGGGGACCAGTTCAGCCCCAGCATTTT,CASSEGGPVQPQHF
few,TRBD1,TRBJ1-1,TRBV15,TGTGCCACCGGACAGGGGACGAACACTGAAGCTTTCTTT,CATGQGTNTEAFF
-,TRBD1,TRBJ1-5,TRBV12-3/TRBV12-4,TGTGCCAACAGTTCAACGAGAGGGACAGTCTCCCACTATAGCAATCAGCCCCAGCATTTT,CANSSTRGTVSHYSNQPQHF
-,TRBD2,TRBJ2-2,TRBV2,TGTGCCAGCAGCGTTAGCGGGGGATACACCGGGGAGCTGTTTTTT,CASSVSGGYTGELFF
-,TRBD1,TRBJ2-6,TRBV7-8,TGTGCCAGCAGTCGGGACAGGGGCGCGTCGGGGGCCAACGTCCTGACTTTC,CASSRDRGASGANVLTF
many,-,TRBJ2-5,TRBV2,TGTGCCAGCAGCGCGAGCCACCAAGAGACCCAGTACTTC,CASSASHQETQYF
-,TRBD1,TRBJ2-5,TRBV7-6,TGTGCCAGCAGCTTAGCGCCGGGACAGGGGGATGACGAGACCCAGTACTTC,CASSLAPGQGDDETQYF
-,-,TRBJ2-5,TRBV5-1,TGCGCCAGCAGCTTGGCACGGGGGGCTGGTGAGACCCAGTACTTC,CASSLARGAGETQYF
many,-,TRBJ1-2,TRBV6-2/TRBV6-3,TGTGCCAGCAGGAAGGGGTATGGCTACACCTTC,CASRKGYGYTF
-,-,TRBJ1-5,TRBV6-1,TGTGCCAGCAGTGAAACCTGGGGCGAGCAGACACGCCAGCATTTT,CASSETWGEQTRQHF
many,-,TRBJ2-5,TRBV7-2,TGTGCCAGCAGCTTAGAAGGGGGGTGGGGGCAGACCCAGTACTTC,CASSLEGGWGQTQYF
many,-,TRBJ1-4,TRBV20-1,TGCAGTGCCCATCCCCCGGGTGCGGCTAATGAAAAACTGTTTTTT,CSAHPPGAANEKLFF
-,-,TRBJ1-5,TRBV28,TGTGCCAGCAGTTTCGGGGTAAAGGGTCAGCCCCAGCATTTT,CASSFGVKGQPQHF
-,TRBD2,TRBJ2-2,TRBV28,TGTGCCAGCCAAGGGCTAGCGGGAGGTCACACCGGGGAGCTGTTTTTT,CASQGLAGGHTGELFF
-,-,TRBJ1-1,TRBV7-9,TGTGCCAGCAGCTTCCCCGTTTCTGGGGGCCTGAACACTGAAGCTTTCTTT,CASSFPVSGGLNTEAFF
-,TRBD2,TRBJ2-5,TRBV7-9,TGTGCCAGCAGGCTACTTAGCGGGATCGAAGAGACCCAGTACTTC,CASRLLSGIEETQYF
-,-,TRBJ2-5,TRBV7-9,TGTGCCAGCAGCTTAGGGGGAGGGGGACACCAACAAGAGACCCAGTACTTC,CASSLGGGGHQQETQYF
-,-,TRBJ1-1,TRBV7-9,TGTGCCAGCAGCTTAGGATACAGGAACACTGAAGCTTTCTTT,CASSLGYRNTEAFF
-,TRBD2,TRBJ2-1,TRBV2,TGTGCCAGCACTTGGCGGGAGGGCCCCAATGAGCAGTTCTTC,CASTWREGPNEQFF
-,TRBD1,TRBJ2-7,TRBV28,TGTGCCAGCAAACCGGGACAGGGGACGGACGAGCAGTACTTC,CASKPGQGTDEQYF
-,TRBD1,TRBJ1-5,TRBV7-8,TGTGCCAGCAGCTTAGGCAGGGGGGTAAATCAGCCCCAGCATTTT,CASSLGRGVNQPQHF
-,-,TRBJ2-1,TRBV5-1,TGCGCCAGCAGCTCATCAGGGGACTCCTACAATGAGCAGTTCTTC,CASSSSGDSYNEQFF
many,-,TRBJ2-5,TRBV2,TGTGCCAGCAGTCTTTGGGGGGAAGAGACCCAGTACTTC,CASSLWGEETQYF
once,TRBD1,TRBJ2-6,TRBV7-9,TGTGCCAGCAGCTTACAAACCGGGACAGGCGGCGTGACTTTC,CASSLQTGTGGVTF
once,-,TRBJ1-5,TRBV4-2,TGTGCCAGCAGCGTAGCAACCGATCAGCCCCAGCATTTT,CASSVATDQPQHF
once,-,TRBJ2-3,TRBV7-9,TGTGCCAGCAGCCCGGGTCGGGGCACAGATACGCAGTATTTT,CASSPGRGTDTQYF
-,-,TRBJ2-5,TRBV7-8,TGTGCCAGCAGCTTCAGGCCCAATCAGCCCCAGTACTTC,CASSFRPNQPQYF
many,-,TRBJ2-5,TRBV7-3,TGTGCCAGCAGCCTGAACGGCCTCGAGACCCAGTACTTC,CASSLNGLETQYF
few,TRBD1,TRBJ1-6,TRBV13,TGTGCCAGCAGCTTCTCGACAGGGTCACCCCTCCACTTT,CASSFSTGSPLHF
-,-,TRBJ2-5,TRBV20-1,TGCAGTGCTTTGACTAGGCTTGATCCGGAGGGGGCAGAGACCCAGTACTTC,CSALTRLDPEGAETQYF